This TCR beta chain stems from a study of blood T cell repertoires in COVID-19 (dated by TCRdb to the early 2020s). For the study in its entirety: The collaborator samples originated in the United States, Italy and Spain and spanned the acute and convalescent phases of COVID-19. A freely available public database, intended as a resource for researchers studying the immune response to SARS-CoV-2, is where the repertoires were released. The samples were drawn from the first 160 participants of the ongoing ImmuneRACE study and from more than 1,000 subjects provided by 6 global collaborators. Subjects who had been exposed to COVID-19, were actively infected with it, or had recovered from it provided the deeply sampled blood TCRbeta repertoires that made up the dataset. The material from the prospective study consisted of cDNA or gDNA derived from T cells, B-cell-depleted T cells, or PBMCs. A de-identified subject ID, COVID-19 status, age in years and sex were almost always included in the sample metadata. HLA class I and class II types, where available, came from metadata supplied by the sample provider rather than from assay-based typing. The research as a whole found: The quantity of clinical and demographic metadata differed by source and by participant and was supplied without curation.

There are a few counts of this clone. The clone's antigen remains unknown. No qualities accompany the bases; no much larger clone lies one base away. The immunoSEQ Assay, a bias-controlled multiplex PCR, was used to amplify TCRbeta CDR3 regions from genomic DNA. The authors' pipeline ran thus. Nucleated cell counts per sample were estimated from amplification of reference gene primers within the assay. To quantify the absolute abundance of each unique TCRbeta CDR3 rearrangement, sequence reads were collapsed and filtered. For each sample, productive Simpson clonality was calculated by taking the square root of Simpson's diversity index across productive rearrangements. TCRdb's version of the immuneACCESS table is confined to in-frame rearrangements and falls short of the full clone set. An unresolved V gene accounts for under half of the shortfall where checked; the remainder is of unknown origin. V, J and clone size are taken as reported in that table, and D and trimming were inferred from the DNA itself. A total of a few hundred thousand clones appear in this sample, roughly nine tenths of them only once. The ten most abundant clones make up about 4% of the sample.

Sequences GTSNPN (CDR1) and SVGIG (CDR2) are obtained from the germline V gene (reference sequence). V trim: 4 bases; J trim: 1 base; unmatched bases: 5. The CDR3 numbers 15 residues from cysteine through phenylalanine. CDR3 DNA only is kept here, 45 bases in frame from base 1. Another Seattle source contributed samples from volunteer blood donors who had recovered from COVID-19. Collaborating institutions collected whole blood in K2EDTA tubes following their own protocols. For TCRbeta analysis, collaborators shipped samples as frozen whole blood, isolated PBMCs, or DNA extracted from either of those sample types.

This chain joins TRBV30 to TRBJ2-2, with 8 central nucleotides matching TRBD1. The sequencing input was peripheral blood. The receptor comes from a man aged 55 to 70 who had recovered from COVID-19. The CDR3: CAWTRTGLNTGELFF. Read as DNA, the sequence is TGTGCCTGGACCAGGACAGGGCTGAACACCGGGGAGCTGTTTTTT.